Below, one T cell receptor (beta chain) is given with its context. While infection was still active, Seattle patients were enrolled and then followed longitudinally. Profiling relied on immunoSEQ multiplex PCR, and the TCRdb table lists in-frame clones only, not all of them. In the table there are 150,000 to 200,000 clones, roughly 84% of which are singletons. These data are taken from a study of blood T cell repertoires in COVID-19. The V gene end was trimmed by 4 bases and the J gene end by 5 bases; junction bases not matched to a gene: 3. The CDR3 runs to 13 residues. CDR1 and CDR2 from the germline V gene are SGHRS and YFSETQ.

The chain uses TRBV5-1 and TRBJ2-5; 9 nucleotides line up with TRBD2. Sample: peripheral blood. The clonotype was recovered from a person between 65 and 80 years old with COVID-19, enrolled during active disease. For the CDR3, the DNA is TGCGCCAGCAGCATTAGCGGGAGTGAGACCCAGTACTTC. This gives the protein CASSISGSETQYF. Filled out from reference TRBV5-1 and TRBJ2-5, the complete variable domain reads KAGVTQTPRYLIKTRGQQVTLSCSPISGHRSVSWYQQTPGQGLQFLFEYFSETQRNKGNFPGRFSGRQFSNSRSEMNVSTLELGDSALYLCASSISGSETQYFGPGTRLLVL.